This T cell receptor beta chain was profiled in a study of blood T cell repertoires in COVID-19 (dated by TCRdb to 2019 to 2021). Regarding the complete study: Samples from collaborators originated in the United States, Italy and Spain and spanned both the acute and convalescent phases of COVID-19. The material from the prospective study consisted of cDNA or gDNA derived from T cells, B-cell-depleted T cells, or PBMCs. The dataset comprised deeply sampled blood TCRbeta repertoires from subjects exposed to, actively infected with, or recovered from COVID-19. The repertoires were released in a freely available public database meant as a resource for research on the immune response to SARS-CoV-2. The samples were drawn from the first 160 participants of the ongoing ImmuneRACE study and from 1,254 subjects provided by 6 global collaborators. Sample metadata almost always included a de-identified subject ID, COVID-19 status, age in years and sex. Where available, HLA class I and class II types were obtained from metadata supplied by the sample provider rather than from assay-based typing. Overall study results and their limits: Clinical and demographic metadata were provided uncurated, with the amount varying by source and participant.

Trimming takes 0 bases from V and 1 base from J, and the germline ends sit 9 bases apart. Via the germline V gene, CDR1 is SGHTA and CDR2 FQGTGA. From the cysteine through the phenylalanine, the CDR3 covers 15 amino acids. Of the read, only the CDR3 DNA is kept; its 45 bases are in frame from base 1. About this clone itself: Its antigen remains undetermined. It has no much larger one-base neighbor in the sample; base qualities were not kept.

The immunoSEQ Assay, a bias-controlled multiplex PCR, was used to amplify TCRbeta CDR3 regions from genomic DNA. The study's processing was this. The number of nucleated cells in each sample was estimated from the amplification of reference gene primers within the assay. To quantify the absolute abundance of each unique TCRbeta CDR3 rearrangement, sequence reads were collapsed and filtered. For each sample, productive Simpson clonality was calculated as the square root of Simpson's diversity index across productive rearrangements. TCRdb's version of the immuneACCESS table is confined to in-frame rearrangements and falls short of the full clone set. An unresolved V gene accounts for under half of the shortfall where checked; the remainder is of unknown origin. For V, J and clone size, that table is used; D and trimming come from the DNA. The table for this sample lists 130,000 to 150,000 clones; 81% of them were counted only once. Approximately 8% of the sample is in the top ten clones.

The collaborating institutions used their own protocols to collect whole blood in K2EDTA tubes. Collaborator samples were shipped for TCRbeta analysis as frozen whole blood, isolated PBMCs, or DNA extracted from either sample type. The sequenced material came from peripheral blood. The receptor comes from a human donor in a cohort sampled during active COVID-19. Recombination linked TRBV7-3 to TRBJ2-5; no confident D gene assignment can be made. The DNA is TGTGCCAGCAGCTTAACGTTTGGCCCCCAAGAGACCCAGTACTTC. Translated, it reads CASSLTFGPQETQYF. Outside the CDR3, residues come from the reference TRBV7-3 and TRBJ2-5 proteins, so the full variable domain is: GAGVSQTPSNKVTEKGKYVELRCDPISGHTALYWYRQSLGQGPEFLIYFQGTGAADDSGLPNDRFFAVRPEGSVSTLKIQRTERGDSAVYLCASSLTFGPQETQYFGPGTRLLVL.